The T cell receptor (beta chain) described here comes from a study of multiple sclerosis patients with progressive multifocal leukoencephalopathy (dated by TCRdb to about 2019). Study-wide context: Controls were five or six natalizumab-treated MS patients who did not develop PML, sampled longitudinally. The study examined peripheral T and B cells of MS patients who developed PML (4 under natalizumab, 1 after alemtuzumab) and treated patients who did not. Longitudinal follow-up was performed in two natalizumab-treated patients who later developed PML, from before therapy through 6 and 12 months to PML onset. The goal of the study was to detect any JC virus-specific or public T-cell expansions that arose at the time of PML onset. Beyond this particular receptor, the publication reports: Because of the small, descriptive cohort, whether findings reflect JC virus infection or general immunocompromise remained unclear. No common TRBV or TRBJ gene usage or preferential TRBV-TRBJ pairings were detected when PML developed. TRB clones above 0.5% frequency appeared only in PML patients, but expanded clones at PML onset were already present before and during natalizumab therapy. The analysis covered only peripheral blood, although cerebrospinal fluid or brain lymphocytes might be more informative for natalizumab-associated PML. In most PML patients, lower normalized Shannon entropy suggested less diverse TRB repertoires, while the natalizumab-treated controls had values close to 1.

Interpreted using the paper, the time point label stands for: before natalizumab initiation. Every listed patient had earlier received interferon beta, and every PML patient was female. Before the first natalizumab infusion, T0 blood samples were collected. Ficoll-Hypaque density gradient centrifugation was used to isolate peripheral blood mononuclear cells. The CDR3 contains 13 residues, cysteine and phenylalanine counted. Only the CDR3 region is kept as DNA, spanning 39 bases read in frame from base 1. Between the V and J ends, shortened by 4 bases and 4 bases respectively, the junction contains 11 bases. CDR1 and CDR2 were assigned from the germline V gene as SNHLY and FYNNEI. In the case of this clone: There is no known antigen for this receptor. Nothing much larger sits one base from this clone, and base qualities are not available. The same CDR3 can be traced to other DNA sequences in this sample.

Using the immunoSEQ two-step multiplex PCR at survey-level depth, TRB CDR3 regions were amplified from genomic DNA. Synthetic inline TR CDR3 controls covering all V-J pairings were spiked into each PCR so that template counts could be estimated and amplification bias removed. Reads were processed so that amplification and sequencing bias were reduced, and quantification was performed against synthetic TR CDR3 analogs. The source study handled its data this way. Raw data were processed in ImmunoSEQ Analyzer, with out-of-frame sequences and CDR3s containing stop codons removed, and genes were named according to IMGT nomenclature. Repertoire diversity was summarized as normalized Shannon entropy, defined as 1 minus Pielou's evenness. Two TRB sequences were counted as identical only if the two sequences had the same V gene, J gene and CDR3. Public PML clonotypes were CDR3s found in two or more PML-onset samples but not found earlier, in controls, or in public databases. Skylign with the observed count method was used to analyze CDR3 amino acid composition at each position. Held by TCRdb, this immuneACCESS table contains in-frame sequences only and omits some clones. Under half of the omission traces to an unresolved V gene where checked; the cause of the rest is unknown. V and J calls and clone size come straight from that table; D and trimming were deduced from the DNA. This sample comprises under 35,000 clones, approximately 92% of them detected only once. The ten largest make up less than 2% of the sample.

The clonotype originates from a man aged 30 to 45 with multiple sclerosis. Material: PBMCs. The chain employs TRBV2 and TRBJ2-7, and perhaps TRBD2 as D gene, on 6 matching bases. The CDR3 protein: CASSGLAPYEQYF. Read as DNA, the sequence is TGTGCCAGCAGTGGGCTAGCGCCTTACGAGCAGTACTTC.